This is a list of T cell receptor beta chains from one sample in a study of technical replicates of blood from several donors. This table comes from immunoSEQ multiplex PCR, and its TCRdb copy is limited to in-frame clones, with some not included. The table has around 79,000 clones, more than 85% seen once. Sequencing was carried out using T cells isolated from PBMCs. The receptors stem from a human donor in good health. CDR3s include the opening cysteine and the closing phenylalanine or tryptophan. D genes are given only for firm matches. Clone size is stated in some rows and not others, as once, few, many or a class when expanded.

clone size: -
J gene: TRBJ2-5
D gene: TRBD2
V gene: TRBV9
CDR3 DNA: TGTGCCAGCAGCGTAGCTGGTAGCGGGGAAGAGACCCAGTACTTC
CDR3 protein: CASSVAGSGEETQYF

clone size: many
J gene: TRBJ2-7
D gene: -
V gene: TRBV6-5
CDR3 DNA: TGTGCCAGCAGTTACTCGATTCGGGACTTCAACTACGAGCAGTACTTC
CDR3 protein: CASSYSIRDFNYEQYF

clone size: -
J gene: TRBJ1-4
D gene: -
V gene: TRBV6-1
CDR3 DNA: TGTGCCAGCCTCTCGGGGGAGGCGGGAAATGAAAAACTGTTTTTT
CDR3 protein: CASLSGEAGNEKLFF

clone size: -
J gene: TRBJ2-3
D gene: -
V gene: TRBV6-5
CDR3 DNA: TGTGCCAGCAGTTACACTAGGGCCTTCACAGATACGCAGTATTTT
CDR3 protein: CASSYTRAFTDTQYF

clone size: -
J gene: TRBJ2-5
D gene: TRBD1
V gene: TRBV4-1
CDR3 DNA: TGCGCCAGCAGCCTGCACCCGGGACAGGAGCAAGAGACCCAGTACTTC
CDR3 protein: CASSLHPGQEQETQYF

clone size: -
J gene: TRBJ2-2
D gene: -
V gene: TRBV6-6
CDR3 DNA: TGTGCCAGCAGTTACGGCGGACTCCAGAACACCGGGGAGCTGTTTTTT
CDR3 protein: CASSYGGLQNTGELFF

clone size: -
J gene: TRBJ2-3
D gene: -
V gene: TRBV28
CDR3 DNA: TGTGCCAGCAGTACATACTCCCGGGTAGTTCGAACCACAGATACGCAGTATTTT
CDR3 protein: CASSTYSRVVRTTDTQYF

clone size: -
J gene: TRBJ2-7
D gene: TRBD1
V gene: TRBV2
CDR3 DNA: TGTGCCAGCAGTGAAGAGTTCGGATGGGACAGTGAGAACTACGAGCAGTACTTC
CDR3 protein: CASSEEFGWDSENYEQYF

clone size: once
J gene: TRBJ2-6
D gene: -
V gene: TRBV29-1
CDR3 DNA: TGCAGCGCCTCTACTGGGGCCAACGTCCTGACTTTC
CDR3 protein: CSASTGANVLTF

clone size: -
J gene: TRBJ1-2
D gene: TRBD1
V gene: TRBV30
CDR3 DNA: TGTGCCTGCGATGGGACAGGTGCTAACTATGGCTACACCTTC
CDR3 protein: CACDGTGANYGYTF

clone size: -
J gene: TRBJ2-5
D gene: -
V gene: TRBV9
CDR3 DNA: TGTGCCAGCAGCGCCCCGACAGTGAGGGGGGAGACCCAGTACTTC
CDR3 protein: CASSAPTVRGETQYF

clone size: -
J gene: TRBJ1-4
D gene: -
V gene: TRBV5-4
CDR3 DNA: TGTGCCAGCAGCCGAACGGGGGAAAAACTGTTTTTT
CDR3 protein: CASSRTGEKLFF

clone size: -
J gene: TRBJ1-1
D gene: TRBD1
V gene: TRBV30
CDR3 DNA: TGTGCCTGGAGCGGACAGGGGAGCGCTGAAGCTTTCTTT
CDR3 protein: CAWSGQGSAEAFF

clone size: -
J gene: TRBJ2-2
D gene: TRBD1
V gene: TRBV13
CDR3 DNA: TGTGCCAGCAGCCAGGGACAGGGGAACACCGGGGAGCTGTTTTTT
CDR3 protein: CASSQGQGNTGELFF

clone size: -
J gene: TRBJ2-2
D gene: TRBD2
V gene: TRBV4-2
CDR3 DNA: TGTGCCAGCAGCCCATCAGGACTAGCGGGATACACCGGGGAGCTGTTTTTT
CDR3 protein: CASSPSGLAGYTGELFF

clone size: -
J gene: TRBJ2-5
D gene: TRBD2
V gene: TRBV5-1
CDR3 DNA: TGCGCCAGCAGCTTGAGGACTAGCGGGCAAGAGACCCAGTACTTC
CDR3 protein: CASSLRTSGQETQYF

clone size: -
J gene: TRBJ2-7
D gene: -
V gene: TRBV23-1
CDR3 DNA: TGCGCCAGCATGGGGCGGGAGCAGTACTTC
CDR3 protein: CASMGREQYF

clone size: once
J gene: TRBJ2-1
D gene: TRBD2
V gene: TRBV6-1
CDR3 DNA: TGTGCCAGCAGTGAAGCGTGGCGGGGGGGGAATGAGCAGTTCTTC
CDR3 protein: CASSEAWRGGNEQFF

clone size: -
J gene: TRBJ2-2
D gene: -
V gene: TRBV9
CDR3 DNA: TGTGCCAGCAGCGCCGAGGACAGTGGGGTCACCGGGGAGCTGTTTTTT
CDR3 protein: CASSAEDSGVTGELFF

clone size: -
J gene: TRBJ2-5
D gene: TRBD2
V gene: TRBV10-1
CDR3 DNA: TGCGCCAGCAGTGACCCGGGAGGCCCAGGGGAGACCCAGTACTTC
CDR3 protein: CASSDPGGPGETQYF

clone size: -
J gene: TRBJ2-5
D gene: TRBD2
V gene: TRBV5-4
CDR3 DNA: TGTGCCAGCAGCTTGGTTTTGGCGGGGGGTGTTCAAGAGACCCAGTACTTC
CDR3 protein: CASSLVLAGGVQETQYF